Sequencing of this TCR beta chain was carried out in a study of shared clonotypes between healthy human individuals. Naive CD8 populations comprised CD45RO-negative cells positively selected for CCR7, excluding terminally differentiated effector memory CD45RA+ cells. Germline values: CDR1 MDHEN, CDR2 SYDVKM. The CDR3 runs 15 residues. The V and J ends lost 6 bases and 0 bases respectively, with 14 bases between them. Using immunoSEQ multiplex PCR, the repertoire was profiled, and TCRdb retains in-frame clones only, with some absent. The sample records roughly 850,000 clones, 90% to 97% being singletons.

The rearrangement links TRBV28 to TRBJ1-1, with D hard to call. The TCR sequence derives from a man younger than 40 in good health. Input material: naive CD8+ T cells sorted from blood. The CDR3 region has the DNA TGTGCCAGCAGCCTAAGGGAGGACTTGAACACTGAAGCTTTCTTT. Its protein product is CASSLREDLNTEAFF. Filled out from reference TRBV28 and TRBJ1-1, the complete variable domain reads DVKVTQSSRYLVKRTGEKVFLECVQDMDHENMFWYRQDPGLGLRLIYFSYDVKMKEKGDIPEGYSVSREKKERFSLILESASTNQTSMYLCASSLREDLNTEAFFGQGTRLTVV.